Described below is a single TCR beta chain sequence and its context. Its specificity is unknown. This entry comes from a study of cytomegalovirus exposure and HLA in healthy donors. Points from the study as a whole: When analyzed later, the rates of TCR association showed variation by HLA locus, with DRB1 the most and HLA-C the fewest.

V shed 3 bases, J shed 5 bases, and the junction held 9 bases outside the gene matches. Germline V gives CDR1 SGHDT, CDR2 YYEEEE. The CDR3 has 15 residues. The primer mix had 60 Vbeta and 13 Jbeta primers. The authors' processing: It was a later analysis that counted 79 million or so unique TCR beta chains, of which roughly 11 million were shared. TCRdb keeps only in-frame clones here, not all; method: immunoSEQ multiplex PCR. The V and J calls and the clone size are those of that table, but D and trimming were determined from the DNA. There are approximately 94,000 clones in the sample; about three quarters occur only once, and roughly 5.4% lies in the top ten.

The receptor's source is a man in his thirties or forties in good health and CMV-seropositive. V is TRBV5-6 and J is TRBJ2-5, with 8 nucleotides matching TRBD2. The sequenced sample consisted of PBMCs. The CDR3 protein is CASSSIRTSWETQYF. For the CDR3, the DNA is TGTGCCAGCAGCTCGATTAGGACTAGCTGGGAGACCCAGTACTTC.